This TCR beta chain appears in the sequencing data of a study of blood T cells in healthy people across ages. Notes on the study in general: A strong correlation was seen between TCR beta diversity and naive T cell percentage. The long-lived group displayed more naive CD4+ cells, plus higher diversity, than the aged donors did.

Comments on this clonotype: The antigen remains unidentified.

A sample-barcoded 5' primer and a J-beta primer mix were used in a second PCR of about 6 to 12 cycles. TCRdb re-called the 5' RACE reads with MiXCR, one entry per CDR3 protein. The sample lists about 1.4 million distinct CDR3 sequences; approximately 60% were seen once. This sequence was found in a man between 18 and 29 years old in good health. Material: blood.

CDR3 residues: CSADRQSGYTF. CDR3 bases: TGCAGTGCTGACAGACAGAGTGGCTACACCTTC. The chain links TRBV20-1 to TRBJ1-2, with a possible D match to TRBD1 (5 bases). Germline V lookup: CDR1 DFQATT, CDR2 SNEGSKA (reference sequence). V lost 5 bases, J lost 7 bases, and 11 bases lay in between. This CDR3 has 11 residues.